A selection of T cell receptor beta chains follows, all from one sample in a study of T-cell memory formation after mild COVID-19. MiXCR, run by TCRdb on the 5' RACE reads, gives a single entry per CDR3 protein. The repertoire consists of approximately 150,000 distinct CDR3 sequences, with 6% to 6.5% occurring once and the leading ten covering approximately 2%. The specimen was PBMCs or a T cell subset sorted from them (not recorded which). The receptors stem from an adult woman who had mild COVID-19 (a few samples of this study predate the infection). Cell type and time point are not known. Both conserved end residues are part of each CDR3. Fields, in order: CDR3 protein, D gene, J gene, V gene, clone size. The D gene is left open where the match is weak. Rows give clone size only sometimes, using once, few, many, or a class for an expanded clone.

cdr3_aa: CASSQEWTNFGTDTQYF; d_call: -; j_call: TRBJ2-3; v_call: TRBV4-3; clone_size: -
cdr3_aa: CASSYPRGSVSYEQYF; d_call: -; j_call: TRBJ2-7; v_call: TRBV6-2/TRBV6-3; clone_size: many
cdr3_aa: CSASRASGAGETQYF; d_call: -; j_call: TRBJ2-5; v_call: TRBV20-1; clone_size: many
cdr3_aa: CASSPRRLAGDYTDTQYF; d_call: TRBD2; j_call: TRBJ2-3; v_call: TRBV12-3/TRBV12-4; clone_size: -
cdr3_aa: CASSLVQGSTDTQYF; d_call: -; j_call: TRBJ2-3; v_call: TRBV7-6; clone_size: many
cdr3_aa: CASSPQSGGGVYEQYF; d_call: TRBD1; j_call: TRBJ2-7; v_call: TRBV12-3/TRBV12-4; clone_size: -
cdr3_aa: CASSFGTPEPEAFF; d_call: -; j_call: TRBJ1-1; v_call: TRBV12-3/TRBV12-4; clone_size: -
cdr3_aa: CASSPRTGAIYEQYF; d_call: TRBD1; j_call: TRBJ2-7; v_call: TRBV7-8; clone_size: many
cdr3_aa: CASSPRDRANNEQFF; d_call: TRBD1; j_call: TRBJ2-1; v_call: TRBV27; clone_size: few
cdr3_aa: CASSALTGGYGYTF; d_call: TRBD1; j_call: TRBJ1-2; v_call: TRBV9; clone_size: -
cdr3_aa: CASSPRLVNEQFF; d_call: -; j_call: TRBJ2-1; v_call: TRBV7-8; clone_size: many
cdr3_aa: CASSELEGSYNEQFF; d_call: -; j_call: TRBJ2-1; v_call: TRBV2; clone_size: many
cdr3_aa: CASSTLGRGISDTQYF; d_call: -; j_call: TRBJ2-3; v_call: TRBV6-1; clone_size: few
cdr3_aa: CASSIWQGAVTEAFF; d_call: TRBD1; j_call: TRBJ1-1; v_call: TRBV19; clone_size: -
cdr3_aa: CASSRTEGHNEQFF; d_call: -; j_call: TRBJ2-1; v_call: TRBV7-9; clone_size: -
cdr3_aa: CASSQAAGRIYGYTF; d_call: -; j_call: TRBJ1-2; v_call: TRBV4-1; clone_size: many
cdr3_aa: CASSNSGRQGNQPQHF; d_call: -; j_call: TRBJ1-5; v_call: TRBV12-3/TRBV12-4; clone_size: -
cdr3_aa: CATSRDLGSSTGELFF; d_call: -; j_call: TRBJ2-2; v_call: TRBV15; clone_size: many
cdr3_aa: CASNHGGYGSEQYF; d_call: TRBD2; j_call: TRBJ2-7; v_call: TRBV5-1; clone_size: many
cdr3_aa: CASSQSGDTGELFF; d_call: -; j_call: TRBJ2-2; v_call: TRBV7-3; clone_size: few
cdr3_aa: CASSLAGSSYNSPLHF; d_call: -; j_call: TRBJ1-6; v_call: TRBV5-4; clone_size: many
cdr3_aa: CASRTSGRSYEQYF; d_call: TRBD2; j_call: TRBJ2-7; v_call: TRBV25-1; clone_size: -